Listed below are T cell receptor beta chains from one sample, sequenced in a study of technical replicates of blood from several donors. The assay was immunoSEQ multiplex PCR, and TCRdb's table has in-frame clones only and misses some. This table has around 68,000 clones, 95% to 97% appearing once. Sequenced input: T cells isolated from PBMCs. The receptor source for this set is a human donor in good health. Both conserved end residues are part of each CDR3. The D gene is left open where the match is weak. A row's size may be missing; if present it is once, few, many or a size class.

j_call: TRBJ1-4; d_call: -; v_call: TRBV10-3; clone_size: -; cdr3_nt: TGTGCCATCAGTGAGTCTAGTCAGGGATATGAAAAACTGTTTTTT; cdr3_aa: CAISESSQGYEKLFF
j_call: TRBJ2-2; d_call: -; v_call: TRBV5-1; clone_size: once; cdr3_nt: TGCGCCAGCAGCCCAATAGAAGTCGGGGAGCTGTTTTTT; cdr3_aa: CASSPIEVGELFF
j_call: TRBJ2-2; d_call: TRBD2; v_call: TRBV2; clone_size: -; cdr3_nt: TGTGCCAGCAGGGCGACACTAGCGGACTATACCGGGGAGCTGTTTTTT; cdr3_aa: CASRATLADYTGELFF
j_call: TRBJ2-5; d_call: -; v_call: TRBV4-3; clone_size: -; cdr3_nt: TGCGCCAGCAGCCGGGTTTGGGGCTACCAAGAGACCCAGTACTTC; cdr3_aa: CASSRVWGYQETQYF
j_call: TRBJ1-5; d_call: TRBD1; v_call: TRBV27; clone_size: -; cdr3_nt: TGTGCCAGCAGGGTGGGGACAGTTAGCAATCAGCCCCAGCATTTT; cdr3_aa: CASRVGTVSNQPQHF
j_call: TRBJ2-7; d_call: -; v_call: TRBV29-1; clone_size: -; cdr3_nt: TGCAGCGTTGAAATGGGGCTCTCCTACGAGCAGTACTTC; cdr3_aa: CSVEMGLSYEQYF
j_call: TRBJ1-2; d_call: -; v_call: TRBV2; clone_size: -; cdr3_nt: TGTGCCAGCAGTGACTCCTATGGCTACACCTTC; cdr3_aa: CASSDSYGYTF
j_call: TRBJ1-2; d_call: TRBD1; v_call: TRBV5-1; clone_size: -; cdr3_nt: TGCGCCAGCAGCTCGGGACAGGGGGCTAACTATGGCTACACCTTC; cdr3_aa: CASSSGQGANYGYTF
j_call: TRBJ2-7; d_call: TRBD1; v_call: TRBV12-5; clone_size: -; cdr3_nt: TGTGCTAGTGGTTTGGAACAGGGGGTAACCTACGAGCAGTACTTC; cdr3_aa: CASGLEQGVTYEQYF
j_call: TRBJ1-5; d_call: TRBD1; v_call: TRBV19; clone_size: -; cdr3_nt: TGTGCCAGTAGTATAGTCCCGACAGGGAGTCAGCCCCAGCATTTT; cdr3_aa: CASSIVPTGSQPQHF
j_call: TRBJ2-1; d_call: TRBD2; v_call: TRBV15; clone_size: -; cdr3_nt: TGTGCCACCAGCAGCGTACGTGGGGGGGTTGTCGGGAATGAGCAGTTCTTC; cdr3_aa: CATSSVRGGVVGNEQFF
j_call: TRBJ2-7; d_call: -; v_call: TRBV19; clone_size: -; cdr3_nt: TGTGCCAGTAGTCCTGCAGGGGAATCCTACGAGCAGTACTTC; cdr3_aa: CASSPAGESYEQYF
j_call: TRBJ2-1; d_call: TRBD1; v_call: TRBV9; clone_size: -; cdr3_nt: TGTGCCAGCAGCAGGGGACAGGGGCTGCGCAATGAGCAGTTCTTC; cdr3_aa: CASSRGQGLRNEQFF
j_call: TRBJ1-1; d_call: TRBD1; v_call: TRBV6-1; clone_size: -; cdr3_nt: TGTGCCAGCGGACAGGGAAAGGACACTGAAGCTTTCTTT; cdr3_aa: CASGQGKDTEAFF
j_call: TRBJ2-1; d_call: TRBD2; v_call: TRBV5-1; clone_size: -; cdr3_nt: TGCGCCAGCAGCTCCCCTGTTGGTAGCGGGAGAACCTACAATGAGCAGTTCTTC; cdr3_aa: CASSSPVGSGRTYNEQFF
j_call: TRBJ2-2; d_call: -; v_call: TRBV7-3; clone_size: -; cdr3_nt: TGTGCCAGCAGCCTACAGGACTACCCGAACACCGGGGAGCTGTTTTTT; cdr3_aa: CASSLQDYPNTGELFF
j_call: TRBJ1-1; d_call: -; v_call: TRBV14; clone_size: -; cdr3_nt: TGTGCCAGCAGCCAAGTACAGGTGGCCACTGAAGCTTTCTTT; cdr3_aa: CASSQVQVATEAFF